This TCR beta chain appears in the sequencing data of a study of T-cell memory formation after mild COVID-19. General study findings and limits: The appearance of some responding clones in pre-infection memory suggested that cross-reactive memory joined. Clones which contracted sat mainly in CM and EM if CD4+, and in EMRA if CD8+.

The CDR3 loop spans 14 amino acids. Losses at the gene ends were 6 bases for V and 7 bases for J; bases not matched to a gene: 8. Per germline, CDR1 MNHEY and CDR2 SVGEGT. Barcoded TCR alpha and TCR beta cDNA libraries with UMIs came from 5'RACE using constant-segment primers. TCRdb passed the 5' RACE reads through MiXCR, listing each CDR3 protein once. The table shows tens of thousands of distinct CDR3 sequences, with about 27% occurring only once. As for this clonotype: Its antigen remains unidentified.

The clonotype comes from a man aged 18-30 years who had mild COVID-19 (a few samples of this study predate the infection). Cell type and time point are not known. This rearrangement joins TRBV6-2 or TRBV6-3 to TRBJ2-1; 8 bases agree with TRBD1. Sequenced input: PBMCs or a T cell subset sorted from them (not recorded which). The CDR3 sequence is CASRRGTGANEQFF. CDR3 in DNA: TGTGCCAGCAGACGGGGGACAGGCGCGAATGAGCAGTTCTTC.